This TCR beta chain was observed in a study of T-cell memory formation after mild COVID-19. One entry per CDR3 protein results from TCRdb running MiXCR on the 5' RACE reads. In the table there are roughly 190,000 distinct CDR3 sequences, more than 25% of which are singletons. Study-wide findings and caveats: Clones contracting across day 15 to 85 had a balanced CD4/CD8 profile; later expanding clones leaned CD4+.

Only a few counts were recorded for this clonotype. The target antigen is unknown. Trimming took 2 bases from V and 6 from J, leaving 17 bases between them. Germline V gives CDR1 SGHVS, CDR2 FNYEAQ. The CDR3 consists of 16 residues. Sequenced sample: PBMCs or a T cell subset sorted from them (not recorded which). This receptor was obtained from an adult woman who had mild COVID-19 (a few samples of this study predate the infection). Cell type and time point are not known. The gene calls are TRBV7-6 and TRBJ2-1; D gene uncertain. The CDR3 DNA follows: TGTGCCAGCAGCTTATCTGGGATCCCCTTGGGCAATGAGCAGTTCTTC. Its translation: CASSLSGIPLGNEQFF.